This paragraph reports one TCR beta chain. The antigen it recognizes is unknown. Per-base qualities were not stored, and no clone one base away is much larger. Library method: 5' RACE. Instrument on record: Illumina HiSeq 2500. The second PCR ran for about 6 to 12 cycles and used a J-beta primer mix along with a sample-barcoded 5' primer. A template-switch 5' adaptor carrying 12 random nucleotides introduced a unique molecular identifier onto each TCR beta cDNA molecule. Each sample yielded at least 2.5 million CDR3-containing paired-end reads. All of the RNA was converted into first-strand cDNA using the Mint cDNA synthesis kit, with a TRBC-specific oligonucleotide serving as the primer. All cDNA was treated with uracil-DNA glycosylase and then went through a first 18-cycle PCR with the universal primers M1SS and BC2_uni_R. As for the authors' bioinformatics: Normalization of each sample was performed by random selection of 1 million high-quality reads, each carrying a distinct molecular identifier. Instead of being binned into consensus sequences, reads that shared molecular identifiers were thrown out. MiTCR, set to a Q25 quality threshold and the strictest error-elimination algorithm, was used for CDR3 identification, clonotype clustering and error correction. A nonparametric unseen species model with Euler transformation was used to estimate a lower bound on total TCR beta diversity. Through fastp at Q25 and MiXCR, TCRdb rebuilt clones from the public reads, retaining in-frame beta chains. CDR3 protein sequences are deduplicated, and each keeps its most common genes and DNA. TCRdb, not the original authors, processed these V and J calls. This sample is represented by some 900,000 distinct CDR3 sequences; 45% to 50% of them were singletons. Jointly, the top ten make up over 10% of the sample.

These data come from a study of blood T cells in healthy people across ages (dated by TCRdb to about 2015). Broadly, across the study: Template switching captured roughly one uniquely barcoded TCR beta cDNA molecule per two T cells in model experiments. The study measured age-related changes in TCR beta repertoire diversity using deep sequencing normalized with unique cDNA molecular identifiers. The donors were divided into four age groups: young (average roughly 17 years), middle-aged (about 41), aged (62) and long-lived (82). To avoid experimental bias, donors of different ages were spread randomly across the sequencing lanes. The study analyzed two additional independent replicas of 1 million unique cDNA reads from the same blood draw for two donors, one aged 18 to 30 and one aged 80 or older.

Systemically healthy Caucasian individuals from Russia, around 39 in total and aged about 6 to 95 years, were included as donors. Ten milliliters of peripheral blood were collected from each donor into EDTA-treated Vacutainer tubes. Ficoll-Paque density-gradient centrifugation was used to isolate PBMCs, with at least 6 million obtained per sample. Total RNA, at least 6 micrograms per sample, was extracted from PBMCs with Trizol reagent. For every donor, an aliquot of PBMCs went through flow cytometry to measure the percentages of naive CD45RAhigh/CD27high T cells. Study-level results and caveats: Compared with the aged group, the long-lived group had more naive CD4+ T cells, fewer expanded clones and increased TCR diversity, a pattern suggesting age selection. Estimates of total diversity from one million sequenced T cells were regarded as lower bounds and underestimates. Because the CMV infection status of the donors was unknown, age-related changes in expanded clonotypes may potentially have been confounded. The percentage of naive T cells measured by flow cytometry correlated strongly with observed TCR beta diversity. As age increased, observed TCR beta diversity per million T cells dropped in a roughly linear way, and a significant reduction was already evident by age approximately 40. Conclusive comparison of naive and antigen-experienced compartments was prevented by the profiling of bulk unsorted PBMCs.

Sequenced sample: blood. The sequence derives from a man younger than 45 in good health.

The CDR3 reads CATSELGGGPETQYF. The DNA reads TGTGCCACCAGTGAGTTAGGTGGGGGGCCCGAGACCCAGTACTTC. Recombination connected TRBV24-1 to TRBJ2-5; the D gene is possibly TRBD1 or TRBD2, each agreeing over 6 bases. The CDR1 and CDR2 encoded by the germline V gene are KGHDR and SFDVKD. V is pared back by 4 bases and J by 5 bases, with 16 bases lying between the germline termini. Reading from cysteine to phenylalanine, the CDR3 counts 15 amino acids. Only the CDR3 DNA stays, 45 bases, in frame from base 1.